A single sample gave rise to the 20 T cell receptor beta chains below, sequenced in a study of OX40 agonist ivuxolimab in advanced cancers. Repertoires were generated with immunoSEQ multiplex PCR, while TCRdb's copy carries only in-frame clones and drops some. Here the sample spans 65,000 to 95,000 clones, 92% being singletons. The sample in question was CD4+ or CD8+ T cells sorted from blood, obtained in a trial of the OX40 agonist ivuxolimab. The origin of the receptors is an adult with an advanced solid tumor such as melanoma, head and neck, liver or kidney cancer.

The genes are TRBV28 and TRBJ2-5; perhaps TRBD2 as D (5 bases). CDR3 length: 15 amino acids. Looked up from germline, CDR1 is MDHEN and CDR2 is SYDVKM. Trimming pared 5 bases from V and 1 base from J, leaving 14 bases between. CDR3 DNA: TGTGCCAGCAGTCCCTATACCCGGGGCCAAGAGACCCAGTACTTC. It encodes CASSPYTRGQETQYF. Filled out from reference TRBV28 and TRBJ2-5, the complete variable domain reads DVKVTQSSRYLVKRTGEKVFLECVQDMDHENMFWYRQDPGLGLRLIYFSYDVKMKEKGDIPEGYSVSREKKERFSLILESASTNQTSMYLCASSPYTRGQETQYFGPGTRLLVL.

The V gene is TRBV4-1, the J gene TRBJ2-1; 10 bases match TRBD2. The CDR3 loop spans 15 amino acids. With V trimmed by 2 bases and J by 12 bases, 10 bases remained unmatched. Germline lookup yields CDR1 MGHRA and CDR2 YSYEKL. CDR3 sequence (DNA): TGCGCCAGCAGCCAAAGGCTAGCGGGAGATCTAGGGCAGTTCTTC. This gives the protein CASSQRLAGDLGQFF.

This clone came up a few times. This sequence joins TRBV5-1 and TRBJ1-3; possibly TRBD1 for D (5 bases). The V gene's germline CDR1 is SGHRS and CDR2 YFSETQ. Trimming cost V 5 bases and J 0 bases, with 9 bases left between them. The CDR3 consists of 14 residues. CDR3 loop: CASRRGGSGNTIYF. In DNA, the CDR3 is TGCGCCAGCAGACGGGGGGGCTCTGGAAACACCATATATTTT.

The gene calls are TRBV4-3 and TRBJ1-2; 7 nucleotides agree with TRBD1. Germline CDR1 and CDR2: LGHNA and YSLEER. J lost 5 bases, V lost 0 bases, and 0 bases had no gene match. The CDR3 extends over 13 amino acids. The CDR3: CASSQETGYGYTF. The CDR3, as DNA: TGCGCCAGCAGCCAAGAGACAGGGTATGGCTACACCTTC.

The chain recombines TRBV6-6 with TRBJ2-7; 7 bases map to TRBD1. Germline loops: CDR1 MNHNY, CDR2 SVGAGI (reference sequence). V shed 2 bases, J shed 3 bases, and the junction held 7 bases outside the gene matches. The CDR3 is 15 residues long. The CDR3, as DNA: TGTGCCAGCAGTTACAGGGACAGCTTCAACTACGAGCAGTACTTC. Encoded protein: CASSYRDSFNYEQYF.

The genes are TRBV28 and TRBJ1-5; D may be TRBD1 (6 bases). V lost 7 bases to trimming and J lost 1 base, with 14 bases between them. The CDR3 covers 15 residues. The germline gives CDR1 MDHEN, CDR2 SYDVKM. CDR3 coding DNA: TGTGCCAGCACCAACTACGGGACAAGCAATCAGCCCCAGCATTTT. Translation: CASTNYGTSNQPQHF. Looking up the rest from reference TRBV28 and TRBJ1-5 gives the full variable domain: DVKVTQSSRYLVKRTGEKVFLECVQDMDHENMFWYRQDPGLGLRLIYFSYDVKMKEKGDIPEGYSVSREKKERFSLILESASTNQTSMYLCASTNYGTSNQPQHFGDGTRLSIL.

The rearrangement links TRBV5-1 to TRBJ2-3; the D gene could be TRBD1 or TRBD2 (5 bases each). Germline V gene data show CDR1 as SGHRS and CDR2 as YFSETQ. The CDR3 sequence is 16 residues long. The V end lost 0 bases, the J end lost 2 bases, and 13 bases lay between the germline ends. The CDR3 loop reads CASSLGQSGYTDTQYF. CDR3 nucleotide sequence: TGCGCCAGCAGCTTGGGACAGAGCGGTTACACAGATACGCAGTATTTT.

The V and J genes are TRBV18 and TRBJ2-3; 12 bases map to TRBD2. Germline trimming cut 5 bases from V and 1 base from J; bases unmatched to any gene: 7. Germline V CDR1 and CDR2: KGHSH, LQKENI. This CDR3 spans 17 amino acids. The DNA for the CDR3 is TGTGCCAGCTCAACGACTAGCGGGAGTTCCGGCACAGATACGCAGTATTTT. This codes for CASSTTSGSSGTDTQYF. Combining the CDR3 with reference TRBV18 and TRBJ2-3 gives the whole variable domain NAGVMQNPRHLVRRRGQEARLRCSPMKGHSHVYWYRQLPEEGLKFMVYLQKENIIDESGMPKERFSAEFPKEGPSILRIQQVVRGDSAAYFCASSTTSGSSGTDTQYFGPGTRLTVL.

This clone was picked up one time. The chain combines TRBV30 with TRBJ2-7, with 7 bases lining up with TRBD2. This CDR3 is 14 amino acids long. CDR1 is GTSNPN and CDR2 is SVGIG in the germline V gene (reference sequence). The V and J ends lost 0 bases and 4 bases, in that order; junction bases with no gene match: 6. The CDR3 loop is CAWSVGRESYEQYF. For the CDR3, the DNA is TGTGCCTGGAGTGTGGGGCGGGAGTCGTACGAGCAGTACTTC.

V is TRBV5-4 and J is TRBJ2-3; D remains ambiguous. V was trimmed by 4 bases and J by 6 bases, leaving 12 bases between them. The CDR3 spans 13 residues. In germline, CDR1 is SGHNT, CDR2 YYREEE (reference sequence). The CDR3 region is CASSQAVGDTQYF. The CDR3 nucleotides read TGTGCCAGCAGCCAGGCAGTGGGGGATACGCAGTATTTT.

This clone was detected only a few times. CDR3 bases: TGTGCCAGCAGCTTAGAGGGGGTAGGCTACACCTTC. It yields the protein CASSLEGVGYTF. The chain carries TRBV7-2 and TRBJ1-2, with TRBD1 as a possible D gene (6 bases). The CDR3 is 12 residues long. V shed 1 base and J shed 8 bases, with 8 bases lying between them. The germline gives CDR1 SGHTA, CDR2 FQGNSA.

This clone has only a few counts. The CDR3: CSVESATNEKLFF. CDR3 nucleotide sequence: TGCAGCGTTGAATCGGCAACTAATGAAAAACTGTTTTTT. This chain connects TRBV29-1 to TRBJ1-4; no definite D call. The length of the CDR3 is 13 residues. The germline CDR1 and CDR2 sequences are SQVTM and ANQGSEA. Between the trimmed V and J ends, which lost 2 bases and 0 bases, there was a span of 4 bases.

The rearrangement joins TRBV5-5 to TRBJ2-7; tentative D call: TRBD1 (5 bases). CDR1 is SGHKS, CDR2 YYEKEE, per germline (reference sequence). V dropped 4 bases and J dropped 1 base, with 12 bases sitting between them. The CDR3 extends over 14 amino acids. CDR3 coding DNA: TGTGCCAGCAGCCCGCGGACACTTTCCTACGAGCAGTACTTC. It is translated as CASSPRTLSYEQYF.

This clone turned up a few times. The J gene is TRBJ2-3, the V gene TRBV7-2; 7 bases are shared with TRBD2. Losses at the gene ends were 1 base for V and 4 bases for J; bases not matched to a gene: 2. The germline gives CDR1 SGHTA, CDR2 FQGNSA. The CDR3 has 14 amino acids. The CDR3: CASSLGLASDTQYF. In nucleotides, the CDR3 is TGTGCCAGCAGCTTAGGACTAGCATCAGATACGCAGTATTTT.

This sequence joins TRBV11-3 and TRBJ2-7, with 9 bases fitting TRBD1. The CDR3 runs 15 residues. Germline CDR1 SGHNT, CDR2 YENEEA. V dropped 1 base and J dropped 2; count of bases not matched to a gene: 3. In nucleotides, the CDR3 is TGTGCCAGCAGCTTAGGGGGACAGGGAACCTACGAGCAGTACTTC. This sequence encodes CASSLGGQGTYEQYF.

V is TRBV18 and J is TRBJ1-4, with 7 bases aligning to TRBD1. V was clipped by 3 bases and J by 3 bases; unmatched bases: 7. CDR1 KGHSH and CDR2 LQKENI come from the germline V gene. The CDR3 covers 16 residues. The CDR3 protein is CASSPQQGRANEKLFF. The CDR3 region has the DNA TGTGCCAGCTCACCTCAACAGGGGCGGGCTAATGAAAAACTGTTTTTT.

The V and J genes are TRBV28 and TRBJ2-7; 8 nucleotides line up with TRBD2. This CDR3 is built from 16 residues. In germline, CDR1 is MDHEN, CDR2 SYDVKM. Trimming cost V 3 bases and J 0 bases; bases outside gene matches: 7. CDR3 protein: CASSFLSGISSYEQYF. CDR3 DNA sequence: TGTGCCAGCAGTTTCCTTAGCGGGATCAGCTCCTACGAGCAGTACTTC. Full variable domain (outside the CDR3, taken from reference TRBV28 and TRBJ2-7): DVKVTQSSRYLVKRTGEKVFLECVQDMDHENMFWYRQDPGLGLRLIYFSYDVKMKEKGDIPEGYSVSREKKERFSLILESASTNQTSMYLCASSFLSGISSYEQYFGPGTRLTVT.

With regard to this clone: Other DNA sequences from this sample encode an identical CDR3 as well. The chain is built from TRBV11-3 and TRBJ2-5; D is uncertain. The CDR3 is 11 amino acids. Germline CDR1 SGHNT, CDR2 YENEEA. The germline V and J ends were trimmed by 1 base and 4 bases, with 1 base remaining between them. The CDR3 DNA is TGTGCCAGCAGCTTAGGAGAGACCCAGTACTTC. Residues: CASSLGETQYF.

This chain connects TRBV4-2 to TRBJ1-4; 8 bases fit TRBD1. After removal of 5 bases from V and 7 bases from J, the junction contained 9 bases not matched to a gene. This CDR3 region has 15 residues. Germline-derived CDR1 and CDR2 are LGHNA and YNFKEQ. The CDR3 region has the DNA TGTGCCAGCAGCGCTCCCACAGGGGGTGGTGAAAAACTGTTTTTT. Protein: CASSAPTGGGEKLFF.

This clone was detected only once. V gene TRBV11-3 combines with J gene TRBJ1-4; 7 bases match TRBD1. CDR3 length: 13 amino acids. Germline V lookup: CDR1 SGHNT, CDR2 YENEEA. Trimming at V came to 5 bases and at J to 6 bases, leaving 3 bases not matched to a gene. The CDR3 is CASSVGTDEKLFF. CDR3 in DNA: TGTGCCAGCAGCGTCGGGACAGATGAAAAACTGTTTTTT.